This T cell receptor (beta chain) was captured in a study of OX40 agonist ivuxolimab in advanced cancers. Study at large: An agonistic anti-OX40 (CD134) antibody, ivuxolimab, was used to treat the patients.

CDR3 length: 16 amino acids. The ends were cut back, 3 bases at V and 2 bases at J, with 15 bases in the middle. The germline V gene encodes CDR1 KGHSH and CDR2 LQKENI. Profiled with immunoSEQ multiplex PCR; TCRdb holds only in-frame clones, not every one. The sample consists of tens of thousands of clones, about 86% of them appearing once. This TCR was sampled from an adult with an advanced solid tumor such as melanoma, head and neck, liver or kidney cancer. This chain joins TRBV18 and TRBJ2-3; D is possibly TRBD2 (6 bases). Specimen: CD4+ or CD8+ T cells sorted from blood, collected in a trial of the OX40 agonist ivuxolimab. The CDR3 DNA reads as TGTGCCAGCTCACCCGCGGGGAGGACCAACACAGATACGCAGTATTTT. Translating gives CASSPAGRTNTDTQYF.